A selection of T cell receptor beta chains follows, all from one sample in a study of cytomegalovirus exposure and HLA in healthy donors. The table came from immunoSEQ multiplex PCR; TCRdb's copy has only in-frame clones and leaves some out. The sample carries some 150,000 clones, about 64% recorded once. Sequenced input: PBMCs. Receptors were obtained from a woman between 40 and 50 years old in good health and CMV-seronegative. Each CDR3 is given with its conserved first and last residue. Fields, in order: CDR3 protein, CDR3 DNA, J gene, V gene, clone size, D gene. A D gene is named only where the DNA matches it firmly. Rows give clone size only sometimes, using once, few, many, or a class for an expanded clone.

CDR3: CASSLFPDRGHTF
DNA: TGTGCCAGCAGCTTATTTCCGGACAGGGGGCACACCTTC
J: TRBJ1-2
V: TRBV7-2
size: once
D: TRBD1

CDR3: CASSLGTGVQPQHF
DNA: TGTGCCAGCTCCCTTGGGACAGGGGTCCAGCCCCAGCATTTT
J: TRBJ1-5
V: TRBV18
size: once
D: TRBD1

CDR3: CASSVVSSRGKGGYTF
DNA: TGTGCCAGCAGCGTAGTCTCAAGCAGGGGGAAAGGTGGCTACACCTTC
J: TRBJ1-2
V: TRBV9
size: -
D: TRBD1

CDR3: CASTVLPGSGGVGTEAFF
DNA: TGTGCCAGCACGGTGCTTCCGGGTTCAGGGGGCGTTGGGACTGAAGCTTTCTTT
J: TRBJ1-1
V: TRBV9
size: -
D: TRBD1

CDR3: CASSSGTGAGELFF
DNA: TGTGCCAGCAGCTCGGGGACAGGGGCCGGGGAGCTGTTTTTT
J: TRBJ2-2
V: TRBV7-3
size: -
D: TRBD1

CDR3: CATGTANTEAFF
DNA: TGTGCCACCGGTACAGCGAACACTGAAGCTTTCTTT
J: TRBJ1-1
V: TRBV15
size: -
D: -

CDR3: CASSFGQGDPNTEAFF
DNA: TGTGCCAGCAGCTTTGGACAGGGGGACCCGAACACTGAAGCTTTCTTT
J: TRBJ1-1
V: TRBV5-6
size: few
D: TRBD1

CDR3: CASSQQVRENTEAFF
DNA: TGCGCCAGCAGCCAACAGGTCAGGGAAAACACTGAAGCTTTCTTT
J: TRBJ1-1
V: TRBV4-3
size: few
D: -

CDR3: CASSEGQLLSGANVLTF
DNA: TGTGCCAGCAGCGAGGGACAGTTACTCTCTGGGGCCAACGTCCTGACTTTC
J: TRBJ2-6
V: TRBV5-6
size: -
D: TRBD1

CDR3: CAISETGTSTDTQYF
DNA: TGTGCCATCAGTGAGACAGGGACTAGCACGGATACGCAGTATTTT
J: TRBJ2-3
V: TRBV10-3
size: -
D: TRBD2

CDR3: CASIDRALNTEAFF
DNA: TGTGCCAGCATAGACAGGGCGCTGAACACTGAAGCTTTCTTT
J: TRBJ1-1
V: TRBV19
size: -
D: TRBD1

CDR3: CASSLIGANQPQHF
DNA: TGTGCCAGCAGTTTAATCGGAGCTAATCAGCCCCAGCATTTT
J: TRBJ1-5
V: TRBV27
size: -
D: -

CDR3: CASRVGQGRETQYF
DNA: TGTGCCAGCAGGGTTGGACAGGGCAGAGAGACCCAGTACTTC
J: TRBJ2-5
V: TRBV5-8
size: -
D: TRBD1

CDR3: CASSRQGARTDTQYF
DNA: TGTGCCAGCAGCCGACAGGGGGCAAGAACAGATACGCAGTATTTT
J: TRBJ2-3
V: TRBV6-5
size: once
D: TRBD1

CDR3: CATSSRGGGTDAQYF
DNA: TGTGCCACCAGCAGTCGCGGCGGAGGCACAGATGCGCAGTATTTT
J: TRBJ2-3
V: TRBV15
size: -
D: -

CDR3: CASSFWRDHTGELFF
DNA: TGTGCCAGCAGCTTCTGGCGGGACCATACCGGGGAGCTGTTTTTT
J: TRBJ2-2
V: TRBV5-4
size: -
D: -